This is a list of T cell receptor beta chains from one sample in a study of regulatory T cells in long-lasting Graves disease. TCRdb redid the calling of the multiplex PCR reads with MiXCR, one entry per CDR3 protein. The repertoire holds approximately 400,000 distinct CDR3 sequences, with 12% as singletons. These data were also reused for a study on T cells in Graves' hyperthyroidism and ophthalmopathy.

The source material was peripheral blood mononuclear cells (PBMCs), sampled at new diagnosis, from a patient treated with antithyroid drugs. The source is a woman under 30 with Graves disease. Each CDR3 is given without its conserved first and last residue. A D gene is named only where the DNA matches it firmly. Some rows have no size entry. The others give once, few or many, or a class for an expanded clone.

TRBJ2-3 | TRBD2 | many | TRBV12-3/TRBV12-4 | ASTEGRGGTDTQY
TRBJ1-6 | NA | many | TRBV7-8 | ASSAGSTAYNSPLH
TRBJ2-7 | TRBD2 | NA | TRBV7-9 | ASSDNGLAGPYEQY
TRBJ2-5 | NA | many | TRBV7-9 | ASTQAGYGETQY
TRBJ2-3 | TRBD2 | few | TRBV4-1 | ASSQTSPSGVQDTQY
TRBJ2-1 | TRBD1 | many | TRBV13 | ASSDRDRGYNEQF
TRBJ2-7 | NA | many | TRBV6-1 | ASNPGGYLSYEQY
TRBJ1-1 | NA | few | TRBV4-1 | ASSQDWGSGFEAF
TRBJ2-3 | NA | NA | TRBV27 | ASSLSNLNTQY
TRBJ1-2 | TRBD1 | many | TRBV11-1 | ASSRTGTGYGYT
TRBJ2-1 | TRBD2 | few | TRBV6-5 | ASSSPRRGVGEQF
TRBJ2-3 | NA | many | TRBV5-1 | ASSLAGQGYTDTQY
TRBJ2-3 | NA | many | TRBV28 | ASSSGPYTDTQY
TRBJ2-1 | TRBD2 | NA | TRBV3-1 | ASSRNPGTSVSLFGQF
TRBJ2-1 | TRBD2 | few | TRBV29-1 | SVEEGTSSYNEQF
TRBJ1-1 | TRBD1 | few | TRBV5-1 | ASSLGQGAAF
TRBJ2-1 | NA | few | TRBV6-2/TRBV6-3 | ASTPIGRNEQF